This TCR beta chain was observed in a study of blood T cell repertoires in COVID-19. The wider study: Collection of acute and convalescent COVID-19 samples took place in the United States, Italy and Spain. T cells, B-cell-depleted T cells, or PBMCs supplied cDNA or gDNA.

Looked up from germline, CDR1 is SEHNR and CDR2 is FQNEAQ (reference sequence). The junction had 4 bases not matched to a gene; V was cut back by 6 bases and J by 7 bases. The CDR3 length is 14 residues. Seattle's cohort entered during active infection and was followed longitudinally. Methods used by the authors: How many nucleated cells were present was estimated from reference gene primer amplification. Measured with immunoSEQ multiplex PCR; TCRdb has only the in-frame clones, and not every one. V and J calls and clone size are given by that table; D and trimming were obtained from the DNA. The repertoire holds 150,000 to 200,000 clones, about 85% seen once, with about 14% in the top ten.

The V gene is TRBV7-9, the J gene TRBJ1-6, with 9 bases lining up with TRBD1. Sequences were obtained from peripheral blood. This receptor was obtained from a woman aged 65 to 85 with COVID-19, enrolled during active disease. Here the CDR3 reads CASSEGQGNSPLHF. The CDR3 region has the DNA TGTGCCAGCAGTGAGGGACAGGGCAATTCACCCCTCCACTTT.